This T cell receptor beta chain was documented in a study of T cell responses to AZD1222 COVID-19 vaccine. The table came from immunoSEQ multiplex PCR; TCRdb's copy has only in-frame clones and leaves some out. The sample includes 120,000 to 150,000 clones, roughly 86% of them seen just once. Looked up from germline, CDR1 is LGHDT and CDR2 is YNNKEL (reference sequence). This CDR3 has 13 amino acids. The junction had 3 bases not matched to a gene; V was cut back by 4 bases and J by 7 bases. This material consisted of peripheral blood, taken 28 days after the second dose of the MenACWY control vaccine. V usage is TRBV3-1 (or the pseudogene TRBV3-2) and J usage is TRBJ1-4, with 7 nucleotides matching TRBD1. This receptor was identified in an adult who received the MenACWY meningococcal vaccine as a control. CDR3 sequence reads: CASSLQGREKLFF. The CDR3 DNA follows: TGTGCCAGCAGCCTACAGGGGCGTGAAAAACTGTTTTTT.